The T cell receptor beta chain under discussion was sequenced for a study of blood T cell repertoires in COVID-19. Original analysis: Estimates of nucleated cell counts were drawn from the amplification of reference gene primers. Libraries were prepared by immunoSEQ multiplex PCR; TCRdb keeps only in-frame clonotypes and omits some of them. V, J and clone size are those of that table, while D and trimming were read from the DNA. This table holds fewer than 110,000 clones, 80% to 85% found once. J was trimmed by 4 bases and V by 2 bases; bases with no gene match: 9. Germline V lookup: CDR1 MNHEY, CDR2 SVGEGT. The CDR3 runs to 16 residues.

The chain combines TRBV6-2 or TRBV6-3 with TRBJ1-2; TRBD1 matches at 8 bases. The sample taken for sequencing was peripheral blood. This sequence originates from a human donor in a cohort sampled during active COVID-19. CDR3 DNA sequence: TGTGCCAGCAGTTACGTCGGACAGGGAAGATTCTATGGCTACACCTTC. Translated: CASSYVGQGRFYGYTF.